The rows below give T cell receptor beta chains drawn from one sample of a study of shared clonotypes between healthy human individuals. This table comes from immunoSEQ multiplex PCR, and its TCRdb copy is limited to in-frame clones, with some not included. Among roughly 1.4 million clones listed, approximately 98.5% were seen once. The source material was naive CD4+ T cells sorted from blood. The receptors here all came from a man aged 30 to 45 in good health. Both conserved end residues are part of each CDR3. The order of the fields is V gene, J gene, D gene, clone size, CDR3 DNA, CDR3 protein. A D gene is named only where the DNA matches it firmly. Not every row has a clone size; where given, it reads once, few, many or a size class.

V: TRBV25-1; J: TRBJ2-1; D: NA; size: NA; DNA: TGTGCCAGCAGTGAGTTTCAGGACTTACTCTACAATGAGCAGTTCTTC; CDR3: CASSEFQDLLYNEQFF
V: TRBV5-4; J: TRBJ2-1; D: NA; size: NA; DNA: TGTGCCAGCAGCTCCCGACGGGCCGTTGGGCAGTTCTTC; CDR3: CASSSRRAVGQFF
V: TRBV19; J: TRBJ2-5; D: TRBD2; size: once; DNA: TGTGCCAGTAGTGCCCCGGGACTAGCGGCGGGCAAGACCCAGTACTTC; CDR3: CASSAPGLAAGKTQYF
V: TRBV28; J: TRBJ2-3; D: NA; size: NA; DNA: TGTGCCAGCACCCCCGAACGGGGTTTTCGGCCAGATACGCAGTATTTT; CDR3: CASTPERGFRPDTQYF
V: TRBV9; J: TRBJ2-2; D: NA; size: NA; DNA: TGTGCCAGCAGCGTAGCGACGGGTACCACCGGGGAGCTGTTTTTT; CDR3: CASSVATGTTGELFF
V: TRBV14; J: TRBJ2-1; D: NA; size: NA; DNA: TGTGCCAGCAGCCAAGAACCGCGGACAGCGCGCAATTCCTACAATGAGCAGTTCTTC; CDR3: CASSQEPRTARNSYNEQFF
V: TRBV28; J: TRBJ2-3; D: NA; size: NA; DNA: TGTGCCAGCAGTTACACTTTGACAGGTCGAACAGATACGCAGTATTTT; CDR3: CASSYTLTGRTDTQYF
V: TRBV23-1; J: TRBJ2-7; D: NA; size: NA; DNA: TGCGCCAGCAGTCAATCACCCGGCTCTCGGGACCAAGCCTACGAGCAGTACTTC; CDR3: CASSQSPGSRDQAYEQYF
V: TRBV29-1; J: TRBJ2-7; D: NA; size: NA; DNA: TGCAGCGTTAGAGAGATAGCCTCCTACGAGCAGTACTTC; CDR3: CSVREIASYEQYF
V: TRBV6-4; J: TRBJ1-2; D: NA; size: NA; DNA: TGTGCCAGCAGTGACCACCACCAGGGACCTAACTATGGCTACACCTTC; CDR3: CASSDHHQGPNYGYTF
V: TRBV6-6; J: TRBJ1-4; D: NA; size: NA; DNA: TGTGCCAGCAGTTACGGGGACCTTTATGAAAAACTGTTTTTT; CDR3: CASSYGDLYEKLFF
V: TRBV5-1; J: TRBJ2-7; D: TRBD2; size: NA; DNA: TGCGCCAGCAGCTCCACTGGACTAGCGGGAGACGAGCAGTACTTC; CDR3: CASSSTGLAGDEQYF
V: TRBV7-3; J: TRBJ2-7; D: TRBD1; size: once; DNA: TGTGCCAGCAGCCCCGGGACAGGGGATTCCTACGAGCAGTACTTC; CDR3: CASSPGTGDSYEQYF
V: TRBV5-1; J: TRBJ2-7; D: TRBD2; size: NA; DNA: TGCGCCAGCAGCTCTAGTCCCCCGGGACTAGCGGCCTCCTACGAGCAGTACTTC; CDR3: CASSSSPPGLAASYEQYF
V: TRBV19; J: TRBJ2-7; D: TRBD2; size: NA; DNA: TGTGCCAGTAGTACGCTAGCGGGGACCTACGAGCAGTACTTC; CDR3: CASSTLAGTYEQYF